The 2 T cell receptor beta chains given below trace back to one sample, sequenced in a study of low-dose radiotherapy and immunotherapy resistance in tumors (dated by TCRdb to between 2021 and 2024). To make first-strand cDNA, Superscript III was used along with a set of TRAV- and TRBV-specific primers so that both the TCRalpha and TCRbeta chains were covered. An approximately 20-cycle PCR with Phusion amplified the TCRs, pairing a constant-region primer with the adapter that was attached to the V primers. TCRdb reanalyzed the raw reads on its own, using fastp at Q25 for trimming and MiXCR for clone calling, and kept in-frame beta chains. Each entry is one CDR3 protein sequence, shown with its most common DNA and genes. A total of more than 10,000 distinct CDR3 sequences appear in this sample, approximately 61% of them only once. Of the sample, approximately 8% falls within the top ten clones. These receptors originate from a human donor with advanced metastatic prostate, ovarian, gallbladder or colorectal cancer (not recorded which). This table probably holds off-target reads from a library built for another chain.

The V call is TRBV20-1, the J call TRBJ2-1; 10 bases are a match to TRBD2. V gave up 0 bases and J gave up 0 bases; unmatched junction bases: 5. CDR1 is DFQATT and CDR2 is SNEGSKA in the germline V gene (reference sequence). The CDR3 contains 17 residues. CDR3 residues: CSARDRASGSSYNEQFF. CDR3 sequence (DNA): TGCAGTGCTAGAGATAGGGCTAGCGGGAGCTCCTACAATGAGCAGTTCTTC.

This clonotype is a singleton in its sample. The CDR3 DNA reads as TGTGCCAGCAGTTGGCTATTGACGTCCAGCCTCGGACAGTTCAGCAATCAGCCCCAGCATTTT. Translating gives CASSWLLTSSLGQFSNQPQHF. The chain recombines TRBV6-2 or TRBV6-3 with TRBJ1-5, with D perhaps TRBD1 (6 bases). Per germline, CDR1 MNHEY and CDR2 SVGEGT. The CDR3 spans 21 residues. Trimming left V 4 bases short and J 1 base short, with 29 bases between.